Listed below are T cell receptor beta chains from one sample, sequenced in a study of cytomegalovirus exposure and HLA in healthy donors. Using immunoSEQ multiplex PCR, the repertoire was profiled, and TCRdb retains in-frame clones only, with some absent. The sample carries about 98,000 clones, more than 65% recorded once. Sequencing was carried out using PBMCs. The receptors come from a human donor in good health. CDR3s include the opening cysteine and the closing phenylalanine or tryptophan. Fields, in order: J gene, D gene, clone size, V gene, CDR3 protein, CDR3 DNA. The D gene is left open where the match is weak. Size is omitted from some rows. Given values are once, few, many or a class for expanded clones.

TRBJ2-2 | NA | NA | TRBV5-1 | CASSYRGRELFF | TGCGCCAGCAGCTACAGAGGGCGGGAGCTGTTTTTT
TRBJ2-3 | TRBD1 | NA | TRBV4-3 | CASSLSRTGPDTQYF | TGCGCCAGCAGCCTATCTAGGACAGGCCCAGATACGCAGTATTTT
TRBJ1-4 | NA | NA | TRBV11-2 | CASSLGDGPGEEKLFF | TGTGCCAGCAGCTTAGGAGACGGTCCGGGTGAAGAAAAACTGTTTTTT
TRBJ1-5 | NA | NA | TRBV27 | CAGSLSMGGRASNQPQHF | TGTGCCGGCAGTTTATCTATGGGGGGGCGTGCTAGCAATCAGCCCCAGCATTTT
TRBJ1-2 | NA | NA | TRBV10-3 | CAISFSRGGYTF | TGTGCCATCAGTTTTAGTCGTGGTGGCTACACCTTC
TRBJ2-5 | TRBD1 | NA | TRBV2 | CASQDRGGETQYF | TGTGCCAGCCAGGACAGGGGAGGAGAGACCCAGTACTTC
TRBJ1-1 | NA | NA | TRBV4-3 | CASSQGRDRNTEAFF | TGCGCCAGCAGCCAAGGTCGCGATCGGAACACTGAAGCTTTCTTT
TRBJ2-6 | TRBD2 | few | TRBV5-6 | CASSLVGGSLSGANVLTF | TGTGCCAGCAGCTTGGTGGGGGGGTCCCTCTCTGGGGCCAACGTCCTGACTTTC
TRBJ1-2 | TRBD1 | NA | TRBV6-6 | CASRWDSKGGGYTF | TGTGCCAGCAGATGGGACAGCAAGGGGGGTGGCTACACCTTC
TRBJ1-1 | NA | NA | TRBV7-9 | CASSFPGNTEAFF | TGTGCCAGCAGCTTTCCGGGGAACACTGAAGCTTTCTTT
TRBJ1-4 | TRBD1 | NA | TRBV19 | CASSSRQGSEEKLFF | TGTGCCAGTAGTTCTCGACAGGGGTCGGAGGAAAAACTGTTTTTT
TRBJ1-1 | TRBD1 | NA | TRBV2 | CASSEGGQGGTEAFF | TGTGCCAGCAGTGAAGGGGGACAGGGGGGGACTGAAGCTTTCTTT
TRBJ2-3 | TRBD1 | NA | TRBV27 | CASSWTGVTDTQYF | TGTGCCAGCAGTTGGACAGGGGTCACAGATACGCAGTATTTT
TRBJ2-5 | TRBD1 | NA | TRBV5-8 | CASRLIRGTGSWQETQYF | TGTGCCAGCAGATTGATCCGTGGGACAGGGAGTTGGCAAGAGACCCAGTACTTC
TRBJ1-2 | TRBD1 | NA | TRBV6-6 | CASSPGWDRGSDGYTF | TGTGCCAGCAGTCCCGGCTGGGACAGGGGGAGTGATGGCTACACCTTC
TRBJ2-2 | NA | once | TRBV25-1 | CASSRQRNTGELFF | TGTGCCAGCAGCCGTCAGCGGAACACCGGGGAGCTGTTTTTT
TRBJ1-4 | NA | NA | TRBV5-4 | CASSSTGRRDEKLFF | TGTGCCAGCAGCTCCACAGGGAGACGGGATGAAAAACTGTTTTTT
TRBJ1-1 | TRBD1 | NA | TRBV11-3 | CASSLGPATGRAFF | TGTGCCAGCAGCTTAGGGCCCGCGACAGGGCGGGCTTTCTTT
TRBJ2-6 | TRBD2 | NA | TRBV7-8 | CASSNRLAGASGANVLTF | TGTGCCAGCAGCAACCGACTAGCGGGAGCCTCTGGGGCCAACGTCCTGACTTTC
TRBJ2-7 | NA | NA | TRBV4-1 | CASSTPGDFLTF | TGCGCCAGCAGCACCCCCGGGGACTTCTTGACTTTC
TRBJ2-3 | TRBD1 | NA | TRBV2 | CASSEGQGDTDTQYF | TGTGCCAGCAGTGAGGGACAGGGAGACACAGATACGCAGTATTTT
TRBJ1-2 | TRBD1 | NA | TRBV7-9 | CASRPGTGDGYTF | TGTGCCAGCAGACCCGGGACAGGGGACGGCTACACCTTC
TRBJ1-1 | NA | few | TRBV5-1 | CASSLDGNGEAFF | TGCGCCAGCAGCTTGGACGGGAATGGTGAAGCTTTCTTT
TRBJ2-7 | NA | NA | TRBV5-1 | CASSFVQGNEQYF | TGCGCCAGCAGCTTTGTGCAGGGGAACGAGCAGTACTTC
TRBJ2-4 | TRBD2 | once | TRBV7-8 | CASSFRKREELKNIQYF | TGTGCCAGCAGCTTTAGGAAGCGGGAAGAACTCAAAAACATTCAGTACTTC
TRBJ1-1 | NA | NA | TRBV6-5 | CASSLTVKNTEAFF | TGTGCCAGCAGCCTGACAGTGAAGAACACTGAAGCTTTCTTT
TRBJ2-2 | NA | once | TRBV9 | CASSVVTGANTGELFF | TGTGCCAGCAGCGTAGTGACAGGAGCGAACACCGGGGAGCTGTTTTTT
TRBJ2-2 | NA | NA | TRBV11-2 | CASSSPNRRVANTGELFF | TGTGCCAGCAGCTCCCCGAATCGGCGGGTAGCGAACACCGGGGAGCTGTTTTTT
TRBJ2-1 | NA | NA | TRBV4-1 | CASSLEPEGNEQFF | TGCGCCAGCAGCCTTGAGCCAGAGGGCAATGAGCAGTTCTTC
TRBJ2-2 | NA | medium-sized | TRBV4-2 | CASSHSGTQNTGELFF | TGTGCCAGCAGCCACTCCGGGACTCAGAACACCGGGGAGCTGTTTTTT
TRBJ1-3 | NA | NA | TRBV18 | CASSPIVGGTRSGNTIYF | TGTGCCAGCTCACCAATCGTGGGGGGGACGCGCTCTGGAAACACCATATATTTT